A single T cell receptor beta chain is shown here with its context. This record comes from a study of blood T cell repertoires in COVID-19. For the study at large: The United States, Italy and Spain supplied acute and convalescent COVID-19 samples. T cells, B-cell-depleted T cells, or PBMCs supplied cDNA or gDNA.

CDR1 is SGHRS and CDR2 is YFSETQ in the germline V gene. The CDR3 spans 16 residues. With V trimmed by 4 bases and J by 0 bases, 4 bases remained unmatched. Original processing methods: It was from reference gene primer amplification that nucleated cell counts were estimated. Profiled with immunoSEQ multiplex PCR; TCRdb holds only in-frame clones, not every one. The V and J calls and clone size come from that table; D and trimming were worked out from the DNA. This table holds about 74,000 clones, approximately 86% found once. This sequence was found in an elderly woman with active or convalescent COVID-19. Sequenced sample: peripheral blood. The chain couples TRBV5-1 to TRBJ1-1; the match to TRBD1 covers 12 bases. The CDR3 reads CASSRDRGLVNTEAFF. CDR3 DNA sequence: TGCGCCAGCAGCCGGGACAGGGGGCTAGTGAACACTGAAGCTTTCTTT.